This T cell receptor (beta chain) was found in a study of blood T cells in healthy people across ages. The study's findings and limits: Any changes in expanded clonotypes were possibly confounded, as donor CMV status remained unknown. Donors of long life had a larger count of naive CD4+ cells and greater diversity than aged donors.

A minimum of 5 micrograms of total RNA was extracted per sample. V was cut by 1 base and J by 0 bases, with 13 bases left in between. Germline V lookup: CDR1 SGHTA, CDR2 FQGNSA. The CDR3 has 18 residues. This clonotype was observed a handful of times. Its antigen is currently unknown. A J-beta primer mix and a sample-barcoded 5' primer were used in a second PCR of roughly 6 to 11 cycles. TCRdb fed the 5' RACE reads into MiXCR, producing one record per CDR3 protein. The sample consists of around 1,000,000 distinct CDR3 sequences, about two fifths of them appearing once. The clonotype comes from a man in his late teens or twenties in good health. The specimen was blood. The rearrangement uses TRBV7-2 and TRBJ2-6, with unresolved D. For the CDR3, the DNA is TGTGCCAGCAGCTTAGTGTACGGCCTCCTCTCTGGGGCCAACGTCCTGACTTTC. Translation gives CASSLVYGLLSGANVLTF. The full variable domain, completed using reference TRBV7-2 and TRBJ2-6, is GAGVSQSPSNKVTEKGKDVELRCDPISGHTALYWYRQSLGQGLEFLIYFQGNSAPDKSGLPSDRFSAERTGGSVSTLTIQRTQQEDSAVYLCASSLVYGLLSGANVLTFGAGSRLTVL.